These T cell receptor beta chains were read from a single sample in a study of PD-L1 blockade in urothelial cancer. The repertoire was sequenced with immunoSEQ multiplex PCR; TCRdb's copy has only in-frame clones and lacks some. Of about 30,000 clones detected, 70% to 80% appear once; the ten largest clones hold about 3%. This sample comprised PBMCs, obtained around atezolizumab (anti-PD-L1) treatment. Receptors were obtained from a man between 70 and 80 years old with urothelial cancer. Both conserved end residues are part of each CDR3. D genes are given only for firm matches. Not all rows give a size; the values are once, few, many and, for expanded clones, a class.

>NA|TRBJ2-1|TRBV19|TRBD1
TGTGCCAGTAGTACAGGGGGACGCTCCTACAATGAGCAGTTCTTC
CASSTGGRSYNEQFF
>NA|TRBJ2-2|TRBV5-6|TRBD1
TGTGCCAGCAGCTCGGGACAGCTCACCGGGGAGCTGTTTTTT
CASSSGQLTGELFF
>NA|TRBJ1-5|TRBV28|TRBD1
TGTGCCAGCAGTTTAATCCTCGGGTTCGGGACAGGTCTCGATCAGCCCCAGCATTTT
CASSLILGFGTGLDQPQHF
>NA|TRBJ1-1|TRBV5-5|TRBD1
TGTGCCAGCAGCTTCAGGGACAGGGGGGTGAATCGAGTCTTT
CASSFRDRGVNRVF
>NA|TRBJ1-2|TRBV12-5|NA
TGTGCTAGTGGTTTGGTAGTGGGGGGGGGATCAGGCGGCTACACCTTC
CASGLVVGGGSGGYTF
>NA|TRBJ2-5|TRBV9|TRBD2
TGTGCCAGCAGTGGGACTAGCGAGACCCAGTACTTC
CASSGTSETQYF
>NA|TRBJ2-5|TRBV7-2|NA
TGTGCCAGCAGTTCAAATGGGCGAGAGACCCAGTACTTC
CASSSNGRETQYF
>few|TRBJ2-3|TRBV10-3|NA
TGTGCCATCAGTGATCCCGTAGATACGCAGTATTTT
CAISDPVDTQYF
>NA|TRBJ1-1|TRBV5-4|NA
TGTGCCAGCAGCTTGCCCTATGAGGGCGGTGTCACTGAAGCTTTCTTT
CASSLPYEGGVTEAFF
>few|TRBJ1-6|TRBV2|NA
TGTGCCAGCAGCCGCGGTAGCCCCCCACCCCTCCACTTT
CASSRGSPPPLHF
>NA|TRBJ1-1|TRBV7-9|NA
TGTGCCAGCAGCTTCGGACACGTAAACACTGAAGCTTTCTTT
CASSFGHVNTEAFF
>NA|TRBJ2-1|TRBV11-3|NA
TGTGCCAGCAGCTCAGGGGTGTCCTACAATGAGCAGTTCTTC
CASSSGVSYNEQFF
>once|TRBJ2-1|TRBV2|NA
TGTGCCAGCAGTGAAGTTGGTGCGGGTTATCGAGGAGGAACCTACAATGAGCAGTTCTTC
CASSEVGAGYRGGTYNEQFF
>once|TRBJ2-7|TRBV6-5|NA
TGTGCCAGCAGTTACACGGGGGTCTCCTACGAGCAGTACTTC
CASSYTGVSYEQYF
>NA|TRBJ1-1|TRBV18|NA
TGTGCCAGCTCAAGGACAGATATGAACACTGAAGCTTTCTTT
CASSRTDMNTEAFF
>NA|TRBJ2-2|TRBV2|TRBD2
TGTGCCCGCCGCTCGGGACTAGCGGGAACGGCGAACACCGGGGAGCTGTTTTTT
CARRSGLAGTANTGELFF
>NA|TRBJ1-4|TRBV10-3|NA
TGTGCCATCAGTTACAGTGCAACTAATGAAAAACTGTTTTTT
CAISYSATNEKLFF
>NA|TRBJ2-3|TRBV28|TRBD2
TGTGCCAGCAGTTTGGGGGGACTAGCGGGAGGAGGAGATACGCAGTATTTT
CASSLGGLAGGGDTQYF
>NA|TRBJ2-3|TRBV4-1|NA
TGCGCCAGCAGCTTACAGTACGCTAGCACAGATACGCAGTATTTT
CASSLQYASTDTQYF
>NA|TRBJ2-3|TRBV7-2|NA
TGTGCCAGCAGACCCGACTCCCGGACTAGCACAGATACGCAGTATTTT
CASRPDSRTSTDTQYF
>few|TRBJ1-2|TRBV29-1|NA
TGCAGCGTTGCGGCAGGTACTAACTATGGCTACACCTTC
CSVAAGTNYGYTF
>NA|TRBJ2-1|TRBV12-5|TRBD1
TGTGCTAGTGGTCCTCCGGGACAGGAGTCATACAATGAGCAGTTCTTC
CASGPPGQESYNEQFF
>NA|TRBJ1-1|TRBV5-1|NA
TGCGCCAGCAGCTTTTCTAGACTCACTGAAGCTTTCTTT
CASSFSRLTEAFF
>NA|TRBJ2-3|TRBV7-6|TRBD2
TGTGCCAGCAGCTTTAGCGGGAGGAACACAGATACGCAGTATTTT
CASSFSGRNTDTQYF
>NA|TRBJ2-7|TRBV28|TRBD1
TGTGCCAGCATCTTACAGGGGGGAAACGAGCAGTACTTC
CASILQGGNEQYF
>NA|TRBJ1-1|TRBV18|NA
TGTGCCAGCTCGGAGGGAATGAACACTGAAGCTTTCTTT
CASSEGMNTEAFF
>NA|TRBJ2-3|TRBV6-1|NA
TGTGCCAGCAGTGACGGCAGGATACTGCCGTATACGCAGTATTTT
CASSDGRILPYTQYF
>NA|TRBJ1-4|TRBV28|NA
TGTGCCAGCAGTTCCGACTCAGGGAAACTGTTTTTT
CASSSDSGKLFF
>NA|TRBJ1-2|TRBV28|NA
TGTGCCAGCACCCCGGGACAACGGTATGGCTACACCTTC
CASTPGQRYGYTF
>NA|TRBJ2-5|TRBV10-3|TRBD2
TGTGCCATCAGTGGGGCAGCGGGGAAAGAGACCCAGTACTTC
CAISGAAGKETQYF
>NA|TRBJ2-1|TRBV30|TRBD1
TGTGCCTGCAGGGGGTACAATGAGCAGTTCTTC
CACRGYNEQFF
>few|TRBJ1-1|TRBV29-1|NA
TGCAGCGTCACCTGGGGGGGCTTGAACACTGAAGCTTTCTTT
CSVTWGGLNTEAFF
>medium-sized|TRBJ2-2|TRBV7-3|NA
TGTGCCAGCAGCTTATCCGGGACCGGGGAGCTGTTTTTT
CASSLSGTGELFF
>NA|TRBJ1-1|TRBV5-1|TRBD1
TGCGCCAGCAGCCCCCAACAGGGGCGTTACACTGAAGCTTTCTTT
CASSPQQGRYTEAFF
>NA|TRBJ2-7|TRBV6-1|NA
TGTGCCAGCACTAGACAGAATCCCTACGAGCAGTACTTC
CASTRQNPYEQYF